This entry features one TCR beta chain sequence. This entry is derived from a study of immune evolution from preneoplasia to lung adenocarcinoma. Profiled with immunoSEQ multiplex PCR; TCRdb holds only in-frame clones, not every one. The data contain tens of thousands of clones, about 79% of them singletons. The CDR3 has 13 residues. The V and J ends lost 4 bases and 2 bases respectively, with 8 bases between them. Per the germline V gene, CDR1 is GTSNPN and CDR2 is SVGIG (reference sequence). Patient tissue came from resections in Japan or China, 2014–2017. Sequencing was carried out using FFPE invasive lung adenocarcinoma tissue. The sequence derives from a person aged 55 to 75 with lung adenocarcinoma. This sequence joins TRBV30 and TRBJ2-2, with TRBD1 as a possible D gene (6 bases). The CDR3 sequence is CAWNRANTGELFF. As DNA, the CDR3 is TGTGCCTGGAACAGGGCAAACACCGGGGAGCTGTTTTTT.